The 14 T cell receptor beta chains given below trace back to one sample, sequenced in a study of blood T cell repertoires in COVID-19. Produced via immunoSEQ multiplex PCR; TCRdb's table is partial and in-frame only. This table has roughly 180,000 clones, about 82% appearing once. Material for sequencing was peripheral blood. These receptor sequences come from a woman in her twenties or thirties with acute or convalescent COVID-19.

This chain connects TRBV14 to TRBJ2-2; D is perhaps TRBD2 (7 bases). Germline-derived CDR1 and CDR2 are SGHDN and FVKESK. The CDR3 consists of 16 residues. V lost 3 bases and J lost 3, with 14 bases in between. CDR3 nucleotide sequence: TGTGCCAGCAGCCACCGGGGGGCAGGGGACACCGGGGAGCTGTTTTTT. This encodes CASSHRGAGDTGELFF.

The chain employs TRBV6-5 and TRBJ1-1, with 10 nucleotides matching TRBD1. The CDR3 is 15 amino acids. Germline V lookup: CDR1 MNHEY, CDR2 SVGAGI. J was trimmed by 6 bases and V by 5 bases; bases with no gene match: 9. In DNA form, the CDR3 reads TGTGCCAGCAGTAGACAAGGACAGGGGGTCCCTGAAGCTTTCTTT. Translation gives CASSRQGQGVPEAFF.

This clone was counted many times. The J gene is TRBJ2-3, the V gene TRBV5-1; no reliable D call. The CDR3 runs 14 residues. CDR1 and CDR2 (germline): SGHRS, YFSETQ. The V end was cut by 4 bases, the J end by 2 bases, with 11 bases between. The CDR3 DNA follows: TGCGCCAGCAGCGAGCTCCCACTCACAGATACGCAGTATTTT. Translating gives CASSELPLTDTQYF.

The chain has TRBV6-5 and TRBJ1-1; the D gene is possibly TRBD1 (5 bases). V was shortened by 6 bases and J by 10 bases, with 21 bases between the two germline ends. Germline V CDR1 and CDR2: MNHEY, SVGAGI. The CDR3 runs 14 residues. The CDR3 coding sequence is TGTGCCAGCAGATTCTACCAGGGTCCCCTAGGAGCTTTCTTT. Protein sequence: CASRFYQGPLGAFF.

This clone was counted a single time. In DNA form, the CDR3 reads TGTGCCAGCAGCCCCCACACGAGGGGGTCCTACGAGCAGTACTTC. Translation gives CASSPHTRGSYEQYF. V gene TRBV9 combines with J gene TRBJ2-7, with TRBD1 as a possible D gene (6 bases). CDR3 size: 15 residues. Trimming took off 4 bases at V and 1 base at J, with 15 bases between the two ends. Germline loops: CDR1 SGDLS, CDR2 YYNGEE.

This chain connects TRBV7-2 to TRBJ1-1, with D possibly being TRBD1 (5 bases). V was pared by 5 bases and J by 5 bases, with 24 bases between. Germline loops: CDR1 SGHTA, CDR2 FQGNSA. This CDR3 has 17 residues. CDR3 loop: CASSLVLGGAGRTEAFF. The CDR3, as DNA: TGTGCCAGCAGCCTCGTTTTAGGTGGGGCCGGGAGAACTGAAGCTTTCTTT.

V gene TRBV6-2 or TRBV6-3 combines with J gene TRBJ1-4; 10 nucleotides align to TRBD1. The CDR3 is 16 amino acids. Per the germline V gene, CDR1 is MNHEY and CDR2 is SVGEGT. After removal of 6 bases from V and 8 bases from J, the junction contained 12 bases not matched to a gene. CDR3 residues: CASSQQTGTGAEKLFF. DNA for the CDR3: TGTGCCAGCAGCCAACAGACCGGGACAGGGGCCGAAAAACTGTTTTTT.

CDR3 in amino acids: CASSQAISQNQPQHF. DNA for the CDR3: TGCGCCAGCAGCCAAGCCATATCCCAGAATCAGCCCCAGCATTTT. The genes are TRBV4-3 and TRBJ1-5; D unclear. The CDR3 runs 15 residues. V lost 1 base and J lost 4, with 11 bases in between. Germline assignment: CDR1 LGHNA and CDR2 YSLEER.

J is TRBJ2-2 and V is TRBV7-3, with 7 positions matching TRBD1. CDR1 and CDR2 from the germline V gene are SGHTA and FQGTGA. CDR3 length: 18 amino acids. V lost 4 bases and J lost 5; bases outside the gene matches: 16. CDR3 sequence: CASSSPGTDLRGTGELFF. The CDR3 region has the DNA TGTGCCAGCAGCTCGCCCGGGACAGACCTCCGGGGTACCGGGGAGCTGTTTTTT.

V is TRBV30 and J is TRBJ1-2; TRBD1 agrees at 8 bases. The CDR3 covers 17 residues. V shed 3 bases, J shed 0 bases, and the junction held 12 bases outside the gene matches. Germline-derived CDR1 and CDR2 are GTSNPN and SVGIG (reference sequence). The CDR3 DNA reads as TGTGCCTGGAGGGGGAAGGACAGGGCAACAGCTAACTATGGCTACACCTTC. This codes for CAWRGKDRATANYGYTF.

CDR3 loop: CASRSQQGPSPLHF. The DNA for the CDR3 is TGTGCCAGCAGATCCCAACAGGGTCCATCACCCCTCCACTTT. The chain carries TRBV6-5 and TRBJ1-6; D might be TRBD1 (6 bases). The CDR3 extends over 14 amino acids. CDR1 and CDR2 from the germline V gene are MNHEY and SVGAGI. Trimming took off 6 bases at V and 10 bases at J, with 16 bases between the two ends.

The CDR3: CATINLAEGRISCGYTF. Here the CDR3 DNA reads TGTGCCACCATAAATCTCGCTGAGGGCCGGATCAGCTGTGGCTACACCTTC. The chain is built from TRBV6-4 and TRBJ1-2; D unresolved. Trimming stripped 10 bases from V and 7 bases from J, with 31 bases between. The CDR3 has 17 amino acids. Germline V lookup: CDR1 MRHNA, CDR2 SNTAGT.

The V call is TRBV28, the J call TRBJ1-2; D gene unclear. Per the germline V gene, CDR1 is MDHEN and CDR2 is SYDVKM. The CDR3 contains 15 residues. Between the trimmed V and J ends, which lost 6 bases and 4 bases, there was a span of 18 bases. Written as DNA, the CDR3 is TGTGCCAGCAGCCCCCCCGGGTGGCGGATCTATGGCTACACCTTC. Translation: CASSPPGWRIYGYTF.

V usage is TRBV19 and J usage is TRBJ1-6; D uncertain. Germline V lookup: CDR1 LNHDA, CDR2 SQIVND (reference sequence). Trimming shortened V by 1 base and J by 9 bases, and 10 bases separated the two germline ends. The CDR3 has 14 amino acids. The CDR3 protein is CASSIVSGTSPLHF. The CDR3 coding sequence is TGTGCCAGTAGTATAGTTTCCGGTACTTCACCCCTCCACTTT.